Following are 9 T cell receptor beta chains from one sample sequenced in a study of cytomegalovirus exposure and HLA in healthy donors. Researchers ran the PCR with 60 Vbeta and 13 Jbeta primers. Clones were sequenced by immunoSEQ multiplex PCR, and TCRdb holds only the in-frame ones, with some missing. The sample holds approximately 130,000 clones; about 86% are singletons and the top ten take 0.6% to 0.7%. The sequenced material came from PBMCs. The receptors originated from a man in his late teens or twenties in good health and CMV-seronegative.

V usage is TRBV7-2 and J usage is TRBJ1-5, with D unclear. Trimming took 0 bases from V and 3 from J, leaving 9 bases between them. This CDR3 has 15 amino acids. Germline CDR1 and CDR2: SGHTA and FQGNSA. The CDR3 coding sequence is TGTGCCAGCAGCTTAGCGACGGACTACAATCAGCCCCAGCATTTT. Its protein is CASSLATDYNQPQHF.

This clone showed up just once. The CDR3 nucleotides read TGTGCCAGCAGCTTAGGCGGAGTCTCTGGAAACACCATATATTTT. This translates into CASSLGGVSGNTIYF. The rearrangement links TRBV11-3 to TRBJ1-3; D is undetermined. Trimming shortened V by 1 base and J by 0 bases, and 7 bases separated the two germline ends. The germline CDR1 and CDR2 sequences are SGHNT and YENEEA. This CDR3 is built from 15 residues.

This chain connects TRBV29-1 to TRBJ2-5; D is unclear. This CDR3 region has 12 residues. Trimming shortened V by 4 bases and J by 2 bases, and 8 bases separated the two germline ends. Germline V lookup: CDR1 SQVTM, CDR2 ANQGSEA. The CDR3 is CSVARSQETQYF. The CDR3 DNA reads TGCAGCGTTGCCAGAAGTCAAGAGACCCAGTACTTC.

The CDR3 DNA reads as TGTGCCAGCAGCCAAGTATGGCGGGGAATGGTGAACACTGAAGCTTTCTTT. Translated: CASSQVWRGMVNTEAFF. V gene TRBV14 combines with J gene TRBJ1-1; D remains unclear. V was pared by 1 base and J by 0 bases, with 15 bases between. The CDR3 contains 17 residues. CDR1 is SGHDN, CDR2 FVKESK, per germline.

V gene TRBV6-4 combines with J gene TRBJ1-1; a weak D match, TRBD1 (6 bases). With 2 bases removed from V and 4 bases from J, the gap between germline ends came to 11 bases. The CDR3 totals 14 residues. Germline V gene sequence: CDR1 MRHNA, CDR2 SNTAGT. The CDR3 DNA is TGTGCCAGCAGTGACACAAACAGGGCCACTGAAGCTTTCTTT. Its protein is CASSDTNRATEAFF.

The chain has TRBV7-3 and TRBJ1-6; the D is unclear. Trimming stripped 5 bases from V and 7 bases from J, with 12 bases between. The CDR3 consists of 14 residues. Germline V gene data show CDR1 as SGHTA and CDR2 as FQGTGA. CDR3 sequence reads: CASSIGLGNSPLHF. CDR3 nucleotide sequence: TGTGCCAGCAGCATCGGACTTGGGAATTCACCCCTCCACTTT.

The V call is TRBV7-9, the J call TRBJ2-5; D may be TRBD1 (6 bases). CDR3 length: 16 amino acids. V gave up 1 base and J gave up 5 bases, with 17 bases separating them. Germline CDR1 SEHNR, CDR2 FQNEAQ (reference sequence). The CDR3 DNA reads as TGTGCCAGCAGCTTAGACTGGGGGCCTAGTTGGGAGACCCAGTACTTC. Residues: CASSLDWGPSWETQYF. The full variable domain, with the rest looked up from reference TRBV7-9 and TRBJ2-5, is DTGVSQNPRHKITKRGQNVTFRCDPISEHNRLYWYRQTLGQGPEFLTYFQNEAQLEKSRLLSDRFSAERPKGSFSTLEIQRTEQGDSAMYLCASSLDWGPSWETQYFGPGTRLLVL.

The chain links TRBV7-9 to TRBJ2-4; 9 nucleotides agree with TRBD1. This CDR3 comprises 15 residues. Germline V gene sequence: CDR1 SEHNR, CDR2 FQNEAQ (reference sequence). With V trimmed by 5 bases and J by 9 bases, 11 bases remained unmatched. The CDR3: CASSIRDREQGIQYF. The CDR3 DNA is TGTGCCAGCAGCATCCGGGACAGGGAGCAAGGCATTCAGTACTTC.

The J gene is TRBJ2-1, the V gene TRBV28; D not certain. V was shortened by 3 bases and J by 9 bases, with 15 bases between the two germline ends. Germline CDR1 and CDR2: MDHEN and SYDVKM. The CDR3 sequence is 14 residues long. The CDR3 sequence is CASSFELFAPEQFF. CDR3 nucleotides: TGTGCCAGCAGTTTCGAACTATTTGCGCCTGAGCAGTTCTTC.